This TCR beta chain was captured in a study of glioma-infiltrating T cells. Study results and caveats: Very few CDR3 sequences were shared between tissue and blood. Non-neoplastic patients had below-expected tissue-blood divergence, while all gliomas exceeded expectation.

The V gene's germline CDR1 is LNHDA and CDR2 SQIVND (reference sequence). The V gene lost 9 bases and the J gene lost 0 bases, with 15 bases spanning the gap. The CDR3 runs 15 residues. Amplification of TCR alpha and beta CDR3 regions from RNA used iRepertoire nested multiplex PCR. One-step reverse transcription and amplification started from approximately 100-400 ng of tissue mRNA or PBMC total RNA. TCRdb redid the calling of the multiplex PCR reads with MiXCR, one entry per CDR3 protein. The sample shows about 89,000 distinct CDR3 sequences, about 23% of them seen only once. This clonotype was seen a handful of times. Its antigen is not known.

The sample was glioma tissue, nonneoplastic brain tissue, or PBMCs (not recorded which). This TCR was sampled from a human donor with low-grade glioma or glioblastoma, undergoing nonglioma brain surgery, or in good health (not recorded which). The gene calls are TRBV19 and TRBJ1-3; D remains unclear. CDR3 coding DNA: TGTGCCAGCCGTCTTGATCTGTTCTCTGGAAACACCATATATTTT. This encodes CASRLDLFSGNTIYF. The full variable domain, with the rest looked up from reference TRBV19 and TRBJ1-3, is DGGITQSPKYLFRKEGQNVTLSCEQNLNHDAMYWYRQDPGQGLRLIYYSQIVNDFQKGDIAEGYSVSREKKESFPLTVTSAQKNPTAFYLCASRLDLFSGNTIYFGEGSWLTVV.